The sequence of this T cell receptor beta chain was determined in a study of blood T cell repertoires in COVID-19. Study as a whole: T cells, B-cell-depleted T cells, or PBMCs supplied cDNA or gDNA.

CDR3 size: 17 residues. The junction had 11 bases not matched to a gene; V was cut back by 4 bases and J by 3 bases. Per germline, CDR1 SGHNT and CDR2 YYREEE (reference sequence). Profiled with immunoSEQ multiplex PCR; TCRdb holds only in-frame clones, not every one. The data contain around 25,000 clones, about four fifths of them seen just once; the ten biggest clones take up just over 6.5%. The sequenced sample was peripheral blood. V and J are TRBV5-4 and TRBJ2-5; 11 bases align to TRBD2. The TCR was taken from a man aged 70 or older with acute or convalescent COVID-19. As DNA, the CDR3 is TGTGCCAGCAGCGGTTTTGGGGATAGCGGGGGGGAAGAGACCCAGTACTTC. Its protein is CASSGFGDSGGEETQYF.